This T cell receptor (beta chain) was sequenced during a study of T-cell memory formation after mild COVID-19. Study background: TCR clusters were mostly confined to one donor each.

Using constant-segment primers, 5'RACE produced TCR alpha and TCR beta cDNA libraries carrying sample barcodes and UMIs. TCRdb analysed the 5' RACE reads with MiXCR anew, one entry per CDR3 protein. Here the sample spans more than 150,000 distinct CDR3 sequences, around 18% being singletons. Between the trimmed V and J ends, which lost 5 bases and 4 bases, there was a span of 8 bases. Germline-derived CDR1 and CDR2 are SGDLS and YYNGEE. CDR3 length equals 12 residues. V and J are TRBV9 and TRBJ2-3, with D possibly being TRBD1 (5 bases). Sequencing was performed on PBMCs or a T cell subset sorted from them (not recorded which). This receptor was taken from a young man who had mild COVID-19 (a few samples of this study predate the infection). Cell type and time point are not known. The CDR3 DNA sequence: TGTGCCAGCAGTGTACAGGCAGATACGCAGTATTTT. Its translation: CASSVQADTQYF.